This TCR beta chain originates from a study of blood T cells in healthy people across ages. Looking at the study overall: About one barcoded beta molecule was captured per two T cells (by template switching).

Donors gave 8.5 to 10 milliliters of peripheral blood apiece. The authors extracted at least 6 micrograms of total RNA per sample. This clonotype was seen a handful of times. With 4 bases removed from V and 4 bases from J, the gap between germline ends came to 15 bases. The CDR3 has 14 residues. The germline V gene has CDR1 SGHRS and CDR2 YFSETQ. Using a J-beta primer mix together with a sample-barcoded 5' primer, a second PCR was run for roughly 6 to 11 cycles. TCRdb fed the 5' RACE reads into MiXCR, producing one record per CDR3 protein. The table shows approximately 1.5 million distinct CDR3 sequences, with about 31% occurring only once.

The specimen sequenced was blood. This chain uses TRBV5-1 with TRBJ2-7, with D perhaps matching TRBD1 (6 bases). This receptor was taken from a young woman in good health. CDR3 residues: CASSPDGRGYEQYF. Written as DNA, the CDR3 is TGCGCCAGCAGCCCTGACGGCAGGGGTTACGAGCAGTACTTC.